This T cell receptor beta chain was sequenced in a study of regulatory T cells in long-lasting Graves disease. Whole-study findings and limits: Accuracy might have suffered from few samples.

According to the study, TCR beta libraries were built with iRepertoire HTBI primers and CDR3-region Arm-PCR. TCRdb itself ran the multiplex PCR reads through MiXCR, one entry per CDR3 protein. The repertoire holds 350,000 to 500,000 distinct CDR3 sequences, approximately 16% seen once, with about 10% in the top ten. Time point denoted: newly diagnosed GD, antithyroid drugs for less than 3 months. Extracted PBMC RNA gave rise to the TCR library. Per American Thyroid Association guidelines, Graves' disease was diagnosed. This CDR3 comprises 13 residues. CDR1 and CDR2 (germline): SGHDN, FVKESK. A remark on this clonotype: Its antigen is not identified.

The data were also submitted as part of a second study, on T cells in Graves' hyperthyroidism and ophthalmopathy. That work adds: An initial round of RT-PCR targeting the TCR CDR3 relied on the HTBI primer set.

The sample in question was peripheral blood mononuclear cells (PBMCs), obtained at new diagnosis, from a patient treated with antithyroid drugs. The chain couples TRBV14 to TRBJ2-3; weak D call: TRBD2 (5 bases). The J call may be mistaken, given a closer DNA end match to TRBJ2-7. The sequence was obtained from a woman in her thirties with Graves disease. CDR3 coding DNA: TGTGCCAGCAGCCAACGGGGTCGCAATGAGCAGTACTTC. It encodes CASSQRGRNEQYF.